Each of the 10 T cell receptor beta chains below was sequenced from the same sample in a study of blood T cell repertoires in COVID-19. Only in-frame clones appear in the TCRdb table, and some are missing; sequencing was by immunoSEQ multiplex PCR. This sample has about 55,000 clones; approximately 85% occur once, and the top ten carry over 9.5%. Sequencing was done on a sample of peripheral blood. The receptors stem from a human donor in a cohort sampled during active COVID-19.

This rearrangement joins TRBV18 to TRBJ2-1, with 7 bases identical to TRBD2. Germline trimming cut 3 bases from V and 2 bases from J; bases unmatched to any gene: 7. The CDR3 runs 16 residues. Germline CDR1 KGHSH, CDR2 LQKENI. In DNA form, the CDR3 reads TGTGCCAGCTCACCTAAAGCGGGAACAACCTACAATGAGCAGTTCTTC. Translation gives CASSPKAGTTYNEQFF.

The chain has TRBV29-1 and TRBJ2-3; D uncertain. Germline V gene sequence: CDR1 SQVTM, CDR2 ANQGSEA. The CDR3 spans 10 residues. V gave up 6 bases and J gave up 2 bases, with 3 bases separating them. The CDR3 DNA follows: TGCAGCGTCCACACAGATACGCAGTATTTT. Its protein product is CSVHTDTQYF.

V is TRBV6-2 or TRBV6-3 and J is TRBJ2-7; possibly TRBD2 for D (6 bases). The CDR3 contains 16 residues. V lost 0 bases and J 0 bases, leaving 12 bases between the germline ends. Germline V gene sequence: CDR1 MNHEY, CDR2 SVGEGT. The CDR3 loop reads CASSYSTSFVSYEQYF. CDR3 bases: TGTGCCAGCAGTTACTCGACTAGTTTCGTCTCCTACGAGCAGTACTTC.

This chain joins TRBV7-8 and TRBJ2-1; the match to TRBD2 covers 13 bases. The CDR3 length is 19 residues. V gave up 6 bases and J gave up 0 bases; unmatched junction bases: 11. Germline V gives CDR1 SGHVS, CDR2 FQNEAQ. The CDR3 bases are TGTGCCAGCAGACGTACCGGGACTAGCGGGACGAGCTCCTACAATGAGCAGTTCTTC. The encoded protein is CASRRTGTSGTSSYNEQFF. The full variable domain, rest sourced from reference TRBV7-8 and TRBJ2-1, is GAGVSQSPRYKVAKRGQDVALRCDPISGHVSLFWYQQALGQGPEFLTYFQNEAQLDKSGLPSDRFFAERPEGSVSTLKIQRTQQEDSAVYLCASRRTGTSGTSSYNEQFFGPGTRLTVL.

The chain combines TRBV6-2 or TRBV6-3 with TRBJ2-7; tentatively, D is TRBD1 (6 bases). This CDR3 is built from 17 residues. Germline CDR1 reads MNHEY; CDR2 reads SVGEGT. The germline V and J ends were trimmed by 2 bases and 3 bases, with 20 bases remaining between them. This CDR3 reads CASSYILGGGQIYEQYF. In DNA, the CDR3 is TGTGCCAGCAGTTACATTTTGGGTGGAGGACAGATCTACGAGCAGTACTTC.

The chain links TRBV18 to TRBJ2-3; perhaps TRBD1 as D (5 bases). The CDR3 has 15 amino acids. Germline V CDR1 and CDR2: KGHSH, LQKENI. The V end was cut by 6 bases, the J end by 0 bases, with 13 bases between. CDR3 region: CASSLRVGSTDTQYF. The CDR3 DNA follows: TGTGCCAGCTCTCTCAGGGTTGGGAGCACAGATACGCAGTATTTT.

The V call is TRBV5-4, the J call TRBJ2-5, with D possibly matching TRBD1 (6 bases). With 5 bases removed from V and 2 bases from J, the gap between germline ends came to 13 bases. The CDR3 totals 14 residues. Germline CDR1 reads SGHNT; CDR2 reads YYREEE (reference sequence). CDR3 DNA sequence: TGTGCCAGCAGTGCGGACAGTGTTCAAGAGACCCAGTACTTC. It yields the protein CASSADSVQETQYF.

The chain couples TRBV10-1 to TRBJ2-7, with TRBD1 identical over 10 bases. The V and J ends lost 7 bases and 3 bases, in that order; junction bases with no gene match: 9. This CDR3 comprises 15 residues. Germline CDR1 and CDR2: WNHNN and SYGVQD (reference sequence). CDR3 sequence: CASNDPGQGRYEQYF. The CDR3 DNA reads TGCGCCAGCAATGACCCGGGACAGGGGCGCTACGAGCAGTACTTC.

This clone showed up just once. This chain connects TRBV7-6 to TRBJ2-7, with 11 bases aligning to TRBD2. V lost 5 bases to trimming and J lost 1 base; unmatched junction nucleotides: 7. Looked up from germline, CDR1 is SGHVS and CDR2 is FNYEAQ. This CDR3 is 16 amino acids long. The CDR3 bases are TGTGCCAGCAGCACCCAGACTAGCGGGATTTCCTACGAGCAGTACTTC. Residues: CASSTQTSGISYEQYF.

The chain carries TRBV9 and TRBJ2-1; 8 bases map to TRBD2. The V segment lost 0 bases and the J segment 7 bases; nucleotides outside the gene matches: 6. CDR3 length: 15 amino acids. Germline V gene data show CDR1 as SGDLS and CDR2 as YYNGEE. The CDR3 region is CASSVVGTSYNEQFF. For the CDR3, the DNA is TGTGCCAGCAGCGTAGTGGGGACTAGTTATAATGAGCAGTTCTTC.